The sequence of this T cell receptor (beta chain) was determined in a study of cytomegalovirus exposure and HLA in healthy donors. Study context: In terms of ancestry, the Caucasian-associated cluster contained roughly 80% of the approximately 420 genotyped donors. General study findings and limits: The authors considered a cluster of highly shared sequence variants likely to be a sequencing artifact. The study assumed roughly uniform donor sequencing depth for presence/absence analyses. Productive status was seen about 90% or about 30% of the time for most TCR beta V segments in an earlier analysis.

Use of 60 Vbeta and 13 Jbeta primers characterized the PCR. TCRdb's copy holds only in-frame clones and misses some; the assay was immunoSEQ multiplex PCR. The sample has over 35,000 clones; the top ten hold under 2%. V was trimmed by 3 bases and J by 8 bases, leaving 10 bases between them. This CDR3 region has 11 residues. Germline CDR1 DFQATT, CDR2 SNEGSKA (reference sequence). As for this clone: Antigen: not known.

Input material: PBMCs. This clonotype was obtained from a woman aged 25 to 45 in good health and CMV-seronegative. This chain connects TRBV20-1 to TRBJ1-1; no definite D call. CDR3 coding DNA: TGCAGTGCTAGGGGGAGACGCGAAGCTTTCTTT. It is translated as CSARGRREAFF.